Sequencing of this T cell receptor (beta chain) was carried out in a study of shared clonotypes between healthy human individuals. Study summary: The plates for each donor numbered three CD4 naive, three CD4 memory, two CD8 naive and one CD8 memory. Study findings and constraints: When compared with the clonotypes that were shared by all four sorted-subset donors, the non-shared clonotypes turned out to have lower generation probabilities. The small donor group covered limited genetic and exposure diversity.

Positive CCR7 selection of CD45RO-negative cells yielded the naive CD8 cells, and terminally differentiated effector memory CD45RA+ cells were excluded. Generated by immunoSEQ multiplex PCR, the TCRdb table keeps only in-frame clones and is missing some. The sample holds around 2.1 million clones, about 93% seen once. As for this clone: As yet, its antigen is unknown.

The CDR3 is 14 residues long. V lost 4 bases, J lost 4 bases, and 14 bases lay in between. Per germline, CDR1 MGHRA and CDR2 YSYEKL. The sequenced sample consisted of naive CD8+ T cells from PBMCs. V and J are TRBV4-1 and TRBJ2-7, with D perhaps matching TRBD1 or TRBD2 (6 bases each). The TCR sequence derives from a man younger than 35 in good health. Some clones in this sample may be carry-over from other donors' samples. For the CDR3, the DNA is TGCGCCAGCAGCCGTCTGGGGGGCTGGTACGAGCAGTACTTC. This translates into CASSRLGGWYEQYF.